This passage covers 16 T cell receptor beta chains from one sample sequenced in a study of CD8+CD57+ T cells in acquired aplastic anemia. The use of genomic DNA as template underpinned the TCR beta VDJ and CDR3 profiling. MiXCR was run by TCRdb on the reads, yielding one entry per CDR3 protein. This table holds approximately 200,000 distinct CDR3 sequences, under 55% found once. The authors sequenced patients whose flow cytometry had shown CD8+CD57+ cell expansion. The sequencing input was sorted CD4+, CD8+, or CD8+CD57+ T cells (not recorded which) from PBMCs. These receptors were taken from a human donor with aplastic anemia.

V gene TRBV13 combines with J gene TRBJ2-4; 10 nucleotides agree with TRBD2. The CDR3 totals 15 residues. Germline CDR1 PRHDT, CDR2 FYEKMQ (reference sequence). The V segment lost 2 bases and the J segment 5 bases; nucleotides outside the gene matches: 3. CDR3 protein: CASSLRLAGQNIQYF. As DNA, the CDR3 is TGTGCCAGCAGCTTAAGACTAGCGGGCCAAAACATTCAGTACTTC.

This clonotype was observed many times. The chain combines TRBV7-8 with TRBJ1-3, with D unclear. V was trimmed by 4 bases and J by 0 bases, leaving 13 bases between them. CDR1 is SGHVS and CDR2 is FQNEAQ in the germline V gene. There are 16 residues in the CDR3. CDR3 residues: CASSSQQRNSGNTIYF. The CDR3 nucleotides read TGTGCCAGCAGCTCGCAACAGAGAAACTCTGGAAACACCATATATTTT.

The chain combines TRBV20-1 with TRBJ1-2; no clear D. Germline V lookup: CDR1 DFQATT, CDR2 SNEGSKA (reference sequence). The CDR3 is made up of 11 amino acids. The V end lost 2 bases, the J end lost 8 bases, and 9 bases lay between the germline ends. The CDR3 DNA reads as TGCAGTGCTAGACTTATGGGAGGCTACACCTTC. Translated: CSARLMGGYTF.

The V gene is TRBV2, the J gene TRBJ1-2; the D gene is possibly TRBD1 (5 bases). Deletions cut 7 bases from V and 8 bases from J, with 20 bases between. This CDR3 spans 14 amino acids. CDR1 and CDR2 from the germline V gene are SNHLY and FYNNEI. This CDR3 reads CASNPPGQRGGYTF. The CDR3 DNA follows: TGTGCCAGCAACCCCCCGGGGCAACGGGGCGGCTACACCTTC.

This clonotype was detected many times. A junction end diverges from the germline sequence, so it may reflect a read error. The chain employs TRBV20-1 and TRBJ2-3; 10 bases agree with TRBD1. This CDR3 is built from 15 residues. The V gene's germline CDR1 is DFQATT and CDR2 SNEGSKA (reference sequence). CDR3 region: CSARAGTGDTDTQYF. The DNA of the CDR3 is TGCAGTGCCAGAGCCGGGACAGGGGACACAGATACGCAGTATTTT.

CDR3 amino acids: CASRNRGLGYGYTF. The CDR3, as DNA: TGTGCCAGCAGAAACAGGGGCCTAGGCTATGGCTACACCTTC. This chain connects TRBV2 to TRBJ1-2, with 7 bases lining up with TRBD1. The V gene end was trimmed by 6 bases and the J gene end by 4 bases; junction bases not matched to a gene: 8. Germline CDR1 and CDR2: SNHLY and FYNNEI. The CDR3 is made up of 14 amino acids. Variable domain in full (rest from reference TRBV2 and TRBJ1-2): EPEVTQTPSHQVTQMGQEVILRCVPISNHLYFYWYRQILGQKVEFLVSFYNNEISEKSEIFDDQFSVERPDGSNFTLKIRSTKLEDSAMYFCASRNRGLGYGYTFGSGTRLTVV.

The gene calls are TRBV20-1 and TRBJ2-7; a possible D gene is TRBD1 (5 bases). Germline assignment: CDR1 DFQATT and CDR2 SNEGSKA (reference sequence). V was cut by 5 bases and J by 6 bases, with 20 bases left in between. This CDR3 region has 14 residues. The DNA of the CDR3 is TGCAGTGCTCCTGATAAGTCTGGGGCGGTCGAGCAGTACTTC. Residues: CSAPDKSGAVEQYF.

Of note for this clonotype: A read error may explain this, as a much larger clone is one base away. This chain connects TRBV19 to TRBJ2-1, with D tentatively TRBD2 (6 bases). The CDR3 loop spans 15 amino acids. Germline V gives CDR1 LNHDA, CDR2 SQIVND (reference sequence). V was trimmed by 1 base and J by 4 bases, leaving 11 bases between them. The CDR3 is CASSIGGVLYNEQFF. CDR3 DNA sequence: TGTGCCAGTAGTATAGGGGGGGTGTTGTACAATGAGCAGTTCTTC.

This clonotype was picked up many times. The chain employs TRBV9 and TRBJ1-6; D gene unclear. V was shortened by 0 bases and J by 6 bases, with 7 bases between the two germline ends. This CDR3 has 14 amino acids. Germline V gives CDR1 SGDLS, CDR2 YYNGEE. In DNA, the CDR3 is TGTGCCAGCAGCGTAGAGACTGTTAATTCACCCCTCCACTTT. Translating it yields CASSVETVNSPLHF.

This clonotype has at least ten counts. The chain combines TRBV7-9 with TRBJ1-5, with 7 bases that match TRBD1. The CDR3 has 18 amino acids. V lost 0 bases to trimming and J lost 4 bases; unmatched junction nucleotides: 12. In germline, CDR1 is SEHNR, CDR2 FQNEAQ (reference sequence). The CDR3 reads CASSLARQGWLGNQPQHF. DNA of the CDR3: TGTGCCAGCAGCTTAGCGCGACAGGGATGGTTGGGGAATCAGCCCCAGCATTTT. The full variable domain, in which reference TRBV7-9 and TRBJ1-5 provide the parts outside the CDR3, is DTGVSQNPRHKITKRGQNVTFRCDPISEHNRLYWYRQTLGQGPEFLTYFQNEAQLEKSRLLSDRFSAERPKGSFSTLEIQRTEQGDSAMYLCASSLARQGWLGNQPQHFGDGTRLSIL.

This CDR3 reads CASSQQGGEGYEQYF. In DNA, the CDR3 is TGTGCCAGTAGTCAACAGGGGGGGGAAGGCTACGAGCAGTACTTC. The chain uses TRBV19 and TRBJ2-7; maybe TRBD1 (8 bases). In germline, CDR1 is LNHDA, CDR2 SQIVND (reference sequence). V lost 5 bases, J lost 3 bases, and 17 bases lay in between. The CDR3 totals 15 residues.

V is TRBV24-1 and J is TRBJ1-1; 8 nucleotides match TRBD1. CDR1 and CDR2 from the germline V gene are KGHDR and SFDVKD. The V gene end was trimmed by 4 bases and the J gene end by 3 bases; junction bases not matched to a gene: 6. This CDR3 spans 15 amino acids. Here the CDR3 reads CATSDPSTGDTEAFF. CDR3 bases: TGTGCCACCAGTGACCCTTCGACAGGGGACACTGAAGCTTTCTTT.

Turning to this clonotype: No conserved phenylalanine or tryptophan is present at the end of the CDR3, so a read error is the likely explanation. The DNA is omitted, as the CDR3 cannot be located on it reliably, and the CDR3 follows TCRdb's listing. This chain joins TRBV18 and TRBJ1-6. Germline V CDR1 and CDR2: KGHSH, LQKENI. The CDR3 is 9 amino acids in total, end residues counted. The CDR3 protein is CASSPTLTS.

The chain recombines TRBV19 with TRBJ2-3; TRBD2 agrees at 8 bases. V shed 1 base and J 11 bases; nucleotides not matched to a gene: 14. Germline V gives CDR1 LNHDA, CDR2 SQIVND (reference sequence). The CDR3 runs 16 residues. The CDR3: CASSIVSGGPYNEQYF. CDR3 nucleotide sequence: TGTGCCAGTAGTATAGTAAGCGGGGGCCCCTACAATGAGCAGTATTTT.

At least ten counts were recorded for this clonotype. The V and J genes are TRBV6-1 and TRBJ2-3; unclear D gene. Germline V lookup: CDR1 MNHNS, CDR2 SASEGT. With 6 bases removed from V and 0 bases from J, the gap between germline ends came to 7 bases. This CDR3 comprises 13 residues. The CDR3 DNA reads TGTGCCAGCAGAGTAGACAGCACAGATACGCAGTATTTT. It encodes CASRVDSTDTQYF.

The table lists this clonotype with a few counts. A much larger clonotype is one base distant, so this may be a read error. This CDR3 reads CASNPGGKLKGGPEETQYF. The CDR3 nucleotides read TGTGCCAGCAACCCAGGGGGTAAACTCAAGGGGGGGCCTGAAGAGACCCAGTACTTC. The V and J genes are TRBV7-9 and TRBJ2-5; D tentatively fits TRBD1 or TRBD2 (7 bases each). Trimming stripped 7 bases from V and 3 bases from J, with 30 bases between. Per the germline V gene, CDR1 is SEHNR and CDR2 is FQNEAQ (reference sequence). The CDR3 is made up of 19 amino acids.